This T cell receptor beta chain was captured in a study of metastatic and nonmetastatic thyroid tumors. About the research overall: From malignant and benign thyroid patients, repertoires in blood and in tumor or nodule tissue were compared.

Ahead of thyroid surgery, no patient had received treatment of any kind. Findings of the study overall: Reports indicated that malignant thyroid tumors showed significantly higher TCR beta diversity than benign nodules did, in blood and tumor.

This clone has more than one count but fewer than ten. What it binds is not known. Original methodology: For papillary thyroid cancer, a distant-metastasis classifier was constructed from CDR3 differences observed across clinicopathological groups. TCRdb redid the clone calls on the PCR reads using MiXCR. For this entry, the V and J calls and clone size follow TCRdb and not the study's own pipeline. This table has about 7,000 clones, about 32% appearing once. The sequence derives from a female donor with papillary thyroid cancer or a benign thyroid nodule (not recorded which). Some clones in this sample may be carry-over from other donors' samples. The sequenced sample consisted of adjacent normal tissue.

The CDR3 coding sequence is TGTGCCAGCAGGTACCGGGACAGGGCGGCACAGCCCCAGCATTTT. This codes for CASRYRDRAAQPQHF. This sequence joins TRBV6-5 and TRBJ1-5; the match to TRBD1 covers 9 bases. The germline gives CDR1 MNHEY, CDR2 SVGAGI. The CDR3 is 15 residues long. J lost 7 bases, V lost 6 bases, and 10 bases had no gene match.